A selection of T cell receptor beta chains follows, all from one sample in a study of T cell responses to AZD1222 COVID-19 vaccine. Here immunoSEQ multiplex PCR was the method, and the copy in TCRdb shows in-frame clones only, minus some. The table includes fewer than 200,000 clones, 92% detected once. Here the sequenced sample was peripheral blood, taken on day 0 of AZD1222 vaccination. These receptors originate from an adult in good health. CDR3s include the opening cysteine and the closing phenylalanine or tryptophan. The order of the fields is J gene, clone size, V gene, D gene, CDR3 protein, CDR3 DNA. The D gene is left open where the match is weak. Size is stated for part of the rows, as once, few or many counts, or as a class when the clone is expanded.

j_call: TRBJ1-2; clone_size: -; v_call: TRBV28; d_call: -; cdr3_aa: CASSSGGVDGYTF; cdr3_nt: TGTGCCAGCAGTTCGGGCGGGGTGGATGGCTACACCTTC
j_call: TRBJ2-1; clone_size: once; v_call: TRBV6-5; d_call: -; cdr3_aa: CASSRGNEQFF; cdr3_nt: TGTGCCAGCAGCCGAGGAAATGAGCAGTTCTTC
j_call: TRBJ1-4; clone_size: -; v_call: TRBV19; d_call: -; cdr3_aa: CASSIGNEKLFF; cdr3_nt: TGTGCCAGTAGTATCGGTAATGAAAAACTGTTTTTT
j_call: TRBJ1-6; clone_size: -; v_call: TRBV6-5; d_call: -; cdr3_aa: CASSLYQGAGAPLHF; cdr3_nt: TGTGCCAGCAGCCTCTACCAGGGCGCCGGAGCACCCCTCCACTTT
j_call: TRBJ2-1; clone_size: -; v_call: TRBV12-1; d_call: -; cdr3_aa: CASSFGAGGPKGYNEQFF; cdr3_nt: TGTGCCAGCAGCTTTGGGGCGGGAGGGCCGAAGGGATACAATGAGCAGTTCTTC
j_call: TRBJ1-1; clone_size: -; v_call: TRBV12-3/TRBV12-4; d_call: -; cdr3_aa: CASSPRLETEAFF; cdr3_nt: TGTGCCAGCAGTCCGCGGTTGGAGACTGAAGCTTTCTTT
j_call: TRBJ1-6; clone_size: -; v_call: TRBV7-2; d_call: TRBD1; cdr3_aa: CASSGRQGASNSPLHF; cdr3_nt: TGTGCCAGCAGCGGGCGACAGGGGGCGTCGAATTCACCCCTCCACTTT
j_call: TRBJ2-7; clone_size: -; v_call: TRBV6-5; d_call: -; cdr3_aa: CASSEIGYEQYF; cdr3_nt: TGTGCCAGCAGCGAGATAGGTTACGAGCAGTACTTC
j_call: TRBJ1-1; clone_size: -; v_call: TRBV4-1; d_call: -; cdr3_aa: CASSQAGLSGMNTEAFF; cdr3_nt: TGCGCCAGCAGCCAAGCTGGGCTGTCGGGCATGAACACTGAAGCTTTCTTT
j_call: TRBJ1-2; clone_size: -; v_call: TRBV5-1; d_call: -; cdr3_aa: CASSEGIPTAEYGYTF; cdr3_nt: TGCGCCAGCAGCGAGGGAATTCCGACTGCGGAGTATGGCTACACCTTC
j_call: TRBJ1-4; clone_size: once; v_call: TRBV27; d_call: TRBD1; cdr3_aa: CASSLGTGGPTHKLFF; cdr3_nt: TGTGCCAGCAGTCTTGGGACAGGGGGACCTACCCATAAACTGTTTTTT
j_call: TRBJ1-6; clone_size: many; v_call: TRBV6-1; d_call: TRBD1; cdr3_aa: CASSVGILHRDRDSPLHF; cdr3_nt: TGTGCCAGCAGTGTTGGGATACTACACCGGGACAGGGATTCACCCCTCCACTTT
j_call: TRBJ1-6; clone_size: -; v_call: TRBV30; d_call: -; cdr3_aa: CAWEGSSYNSPLHF; cdr3_nt: TGTGCCTGGGAGGGGAGCTCCTATAATTCACCCCTCCACTTT
j_call: TRBJ1-1; clone_size: -; v_call: TRBV5-4; d_call: -; cdr3_aa: CASSLPGTNTEAFF; cdr3_nt: TGTGCCAGCAGCTTGCCGGGGACGAACACTGAAGCTTTCTTT
j_call: TRBJ1-1; clone_size: -; v_call: TRBV3-1/TRBV3-2; d_call: -; cdr3_aa: CASSQGGGREAFF; cdr3_nt: TGTGCCAGCAGCCAAGGAGGAGGGCGTGAAGCTTTCTTT
j_call: TRBJ1-2; clone_size: -; v_call: TRBV27; d_call: -; cdr3_aa: CASSGSVDGYTF; cdr3_nt: TGTGCCAGCAGTGGTTCTGTCGATGGCTACACCTTC
j_call: TRBJ2-2; clone_size: -; v_call: TRBV29-1; d_call: TRBD2; cdr3_aa: CSVRREGGTGELFF; cdr3_nt: TGCAGCGTTCGGCGGGAGGGCGGTACCGGGGAGCTGTTTTTT
j_call: TRBJ1-3; clone_size: -; v_call: TRBV10-3; d_call: -; cdr3_aa: CAIRGTGNAGNTIYF; cdr3_nt: TGTGCCATCAGGGGAACAGGGAACGCGGGAAACACCATATATTTT
j_call: TRBJ1-4; clone_size: few; v_call: TRBV7-9; d_call: -; cdr3_aa: CASSLGAGGLEKLFF; cdr3_nt: TGTGCCAGCAGCTTAGGGGCAGGAGGCCTTGAAAAACTGTTTTTT
j_call: TRBJ2-5; clone_size: -; v_call: TRBV18; d_call: TRBD2; cdr3_aa: CASSPGLALTETQYF; cdr3_nt: TGTGCCAGCTCACCCGGACTAGCGCTGACAGAGACCCAGTACTTC
j_call: TRBJ1-5; clone_size: few; v_call: TRBV19; d_call: TRBD1; cdr3_aa: CASSAQQGNQPQHF; cdr3_nt: TGTGCCAGTAGTGCCCAACAGGGGAATCAGCCCCAGCATTTT
j_call: TRBJ2-5; clone_size: -; v_call: TRBV6-2/TRBV6-3; d_call: -; cdr3_aa: CASSYSPGVGQTQYF; cdr3_nt: TGTGCCAGCAGTTACTCCCCAGGGGTGGGGCAGACCCAGTACTTC
j_call: TRBJ1-2; clone_size: -; v_call: TRBV6-5; d_call: -; cdr3_aa: CASSYGQANYGYTF; cdr3_nt: TGTGCCAGCAGTTACGGTCAGGCTAACTATGGCTACACCTTC
j_call: TRBJ1-2; clone_size: -; v_call: TRBV30; d_call: TRBD1; cdr3_aa: CAWRRKQGGGYTF; cdr3_nt: TGTGCCTGGAGGCGGAAACAGGGGGGCGGCTACACCTTC
j_call: TRBJ1-1; clone_size: -; v_call: TRBV7-6; d_call: -; cdr3_aa: CASSLGGSEAFF; cdr3_nt: TGTGCCAGCAGCTTAGGGGGAAGCGAAGCTTTCTTT
j_call: TRBJ1-4; clone_size: -; v_call: TRBV7-2; d_call: -; cdr3_aa: CASSYATNEKLFF; cdr3_nt: TGTGCCAGCAGCTATGCAACTAATGAAAAACTGTTTTTT
j_call: TRBJ1-5; clone_size: once; v_call: TRBV7-9; d_call: -; cdr3_aa: CASSRFNQPQHF; cdr3_nt: TGTGCCAGCAGTCGCTTCAATCAGCCCCAGCATTTT
j_call: TRBJ2-5; clone_size: -; v_call: TRBV3-1/TRBV3-2; d_call: -; cdr3_aa: CASSQDRTRGVTQYF; cdr3_nt: TGTGCCAGCAGCCAAGATAGGACGAGGGGGGTGACCCAGTACTTC
j_call: TRBJ1-2; clone_size: -; v_call: TRBV19; d_call: -; cdr3_aa: CASSMLTYYGYTF; cdr3_nt: TGTGCCAGTAGTATGTTGACATACTATGGCTACACCTTC
j_call: TRBJ2-5; clone_size: -; v_call: TRBV6-5; d_call: -; cdr3_aa: CASRWSQGQETQYF; cdr3_nt: TGTGCCAGCAGGTGGTCTCAGGGTCAAGAGACCCAGTACTTC
j_call: TRBJ1-5; clone_size: -; v_call: TRBV2; d_call: -; cdr3_aa: CASITEEGQPQHF; cdr3_nt: TGTGCCAGCATTACAGAGGAGGGCCAGCCCCAGCATTTT
j_call: TRBJ1-4; clone_size: -; v_call: TRBV6-5; d_call: -; cdr3_aa: CASRGQGEKLFF; cdr3_nt: TGTGCCAGCAGAGGTCAAGGGGAAAAACTGTTTTTT
j_call: TRBJ1-2; clone_size: -; v_call: TRBV7-2; d_call: -; cdr3_aa: CASSLGAAYGYTF; cdr3_nt: TGTGCCAGCAGCTTAGGGGCAGCCTATGGCTACACCTTC
j_call: TRBJ1-1; clone_size: -; v_call: TRBV5-4; d_call: -; cdr3_aa: CASSTDNTEAFF; cdr3_nt: TGTGCCAGCAGCACAGATAACACTGAAGCTTTCTTT
j_call: TRBJ1-1; clone_size: -; v_call: TRBV7-8; d_call: TRBD1; cdr3_aa: CASSPRGQRNTEAFF; cdr3_nt: TGTGCCAGCAGTCCCAGGGGGCAGAGGAACACTGAAGCTTTCTTT
j_call: TRBJ1-2; clone_size: few; v_call: TRBV3-1/TRBV3-2; d_call: -; cdr3_aa: CASSPIWTEYGYTF; cdr3_nt: TGTGCCAGCAGCCCAATATGGACGGAATATGGCTACACCTTC
j_call: TRBJ2-6; clone_size: -; v_call: TRBV29-1; d_call: TRBD1; cdr3_aa: CSVDRVGGANVLTF; cdr3_nt: TGCAGCGTGGACAGGGTTGGTGGGGCCAACGTCCTGACTTTC
j_call: TRBJ1-5; clone_size: -; v_call: TRBV7-6; d_call: TRBD1; cdr3_aa: CASSRDSAINQPQHF; cdr3_nt: TGTGCCAGCAGCCGGGACAGCGCAATTAATCAGCCCCAGCATTTT
j_call: TRBJ2-7; clone_size: -; v_call: TRBV5-5; d_call: -; cdr3_aa: CASSEVGGGLLEQYF; cdr3_nt: TGTGCCAGCAGCGAGGTTGGGGGAGGTCTGCTCGAGCAGTACTTC
j_call: TRBJ2-5; clone_size: -; v_call: TRBV21-1; d_call: -; cdr3_aa: CASSSRTGEYQETQYF; cdr3_nt: TGTGCCAGCAGCTCTCGGACAGGAGAGTACCAAGAGACCCAGTACTTC
j_call: TRBJ2-7; clone_size: -; v_call: TRBV12-3/TRBV12-4; d_call: -; cdr3_aa: CASSFGSYEQYF; cdr3_nt: TGTGCCAGCAGTTTTGGCTCCTACGAGCAGTACTTC
j_call: TRBJ1-5; clone_size: -; v_call: TRBV19; d_call: -; cdr3_aa: CASKTENQPQHF; cdr3_nt: TGTGCCAGTAAGACAGAGAATCAGCCCCAGCATTTT
j_call: TRBJ1-3; clone_size: few; v_call: TRBV5-1; d_call: -; cdr3_aa: CASSSGGGNTIYF; cdr3_nt: TGCGCCAGCAGCTCCGGAGGTGGAAACACCATATATTTT
j_call: TRBJ1-2; clone_size: -; v_call: TRBV7-2; d_call: -; cdr3_aa: CASKTGEGGGYTF; cdr3_nt: TGTGCAAGCAAAACCGGAGAGGGTGGTGGCTACACCTTC
j_call: TRBJ1-4; clone_size: -; v_call: TRBV29-1; d_call: -; cdr3_aa: CSVVARTEKLFF; cdr3_nt: TGCAGCGTTGTAGCCAGGACGGAAAAACTGTTTTTT
j_call: TRBJ2-5; clone_size: many; v_call: TRBV6-4; d_call: -; cdr3_aa: CASSEGAEETQYF; cdr3_nt: TGTGCCAGCAGTGAGGGGGCAGAAGAGACCCAGTACTTC
j_call: TRBJ1-4; clone_size: -; v_call: TRBV5-5; d_call: -; cdr3_aa: CASSLAGGWGTNTTNEKLFF; cdr3_nt: TGTGCCAGCAGCTTGGCCGGGGGTTGGGGAACCAACACAACTAATGAAAAACTGTTTTTT